The rows below give T cell receptor beta chains drawn from one sample of a study of shared clonotypes between healthy human individuals. The method was immunoSEQ multiplex PCR; TCRdb's version includes in-frame clones alone and lacks a portion of them. The repertoire holds about 990,000 clones, with roughly 74% as singletons. Sequencing input: memory CD4+ T cells from PBMCs. These receptors were obtained from a man younger than 35 in good health. Some clones in this sample may be carry-over from other donors' samples. Both conserved end residues are part of each CDR3. The D gene is left open where the match is weak. Rows may omit the clone size; those that give it use once, few, many or a size class.

j_call,clone_size,d_call,v_call,cdr3_aa,cdr3_nt
TRBJ1-2,once,-,TRBV19,CASSIGEDTYGYTF,TGTGCCAGTAGTATAGGAGAGGATACCTATGGCTACACCTTC
TRBJ2-7,-,-,TRBV5-1,CASSQGTYEQYF,TGCGCCAGCAGCCAGGGGACCTACGAGCAGTACTTC
TRBJ1-5,-,-,TRBV6-1,CASRRTEYQPQHF,TGTGCCAGCAGAAGGACAGAATATCAGCCCCAGCATTTT
TRBJ2-6,-,-,TRBV11-2,CASSTHSGANVLTF,TGTGCCAGCAGCACGCACTCTGGGGCCAACGTCCTGACTTTC
TRBJ2-6,-,TRBD2,TRBV5-1,CASSRAGVSGANVLTF,TGCGCCAGCAGCAGGGCGGGAGTCTCTGGGGCCAACGTCCTGACTTTC
TRBJ1-5,once,-,TRBV2,CASSEQGLYQPQHF,TGTGCCAGCAGTGAGCAGGGCCTTTATCAGCCCCAGCATTTT
TRBJ2-2,-,-,TRBV30,CAEDADNTGELFF,TGTGCCGAGGACGCTGACAACACCGGGGAGCTGTTTTTT
TRBJ2-2,-,TRBD2,TRBV9,CASSPGGVNRPGELFF,TGTGCCAGCAGCCCGGGGGGGGTTAATAGACCCGGGGAGCTGTTTTTT
TRBJ1-2,-,-,TRBV6-5,CASSYSGLQSNYGYTF,TGTGCCAGCAGTTACTCGGGACTGCAGTCTAACTATGGCTACACCTTC
TRBJ1-3,-,-,TRBV19,CASSIEGFSSGNTIYF,TGTGCCAGTAGTATAGAGGGCTTCAGCTCTGGAAACACCATATATTTT
TRBJ2-3,-,-,TRBV9,CASSVGGDTQYF,TGTGCCAGCAGCGTAGGCGGGGATACGCAGTATTTT
TRBJ1-2,-,-,TRBV9,CASSVGTNYGYTF,TGTGCCAGCAGCGTAGGAACGAACTATGGCTACACCTTC